There are a few counts of the clone carrying this TCR beta chain. This record comes from a study of CD8+ T cells in alopecia areata. Extraction and reverse transcription of RNA yielded cDNA as the sequencing template. Data came from immunoSEQ multiplex PCR; TCRdb stores just in-frame clones and leaves some out. The sample has about 200,000 clones, approximately 52% seen once. Germline CDR1 reads GTSNPN; CDR2 reads SVGIG (reference sequence). The CDR3 runs 12 residues. Deletions cut 0 bases from V and 4 bases from J, with 7 bases between. This clonotype originated in a human donor with alopecia areata. This rearrangement joins TRBV30 to TRBJ2-7; a possible D gene is TRBD1 (6 bases). Sequencing used CD4+ T cells sorted from blood, obtained at week 0. The CDR3 region has the DNA TGTGCCTGGAGTGTAAGGGGGTACGAGCAGTACTTC. Its translation is CAWSVRGYEQYF.